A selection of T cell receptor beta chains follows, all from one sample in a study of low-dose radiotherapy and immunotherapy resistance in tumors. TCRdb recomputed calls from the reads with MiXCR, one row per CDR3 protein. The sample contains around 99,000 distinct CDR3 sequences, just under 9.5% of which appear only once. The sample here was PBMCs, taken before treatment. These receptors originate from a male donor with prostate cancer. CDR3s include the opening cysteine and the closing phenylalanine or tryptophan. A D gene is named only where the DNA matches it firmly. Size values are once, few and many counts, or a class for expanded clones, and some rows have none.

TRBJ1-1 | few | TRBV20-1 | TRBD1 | TGCAGTGCTAGTCGAACAGGGGGGAACACTGAAGCTTTCTTT | CSASRTGGNTEAFF
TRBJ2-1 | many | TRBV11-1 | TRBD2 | TGTGCCAGCAGCTCCGGGAGGGAGGGCCGGCTTAATGAGCAGTTCTTC | CASSSGREGRLNEQFF
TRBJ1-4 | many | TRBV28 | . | TGTGCCAGCAGCCGAGGCTCTCCGCCTAATGAAAAACTGTTTTTT | CASSRGSPPNEKLFF
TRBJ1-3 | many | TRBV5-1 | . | TGCGCCAGCAGCTTGGGCTGGGCAGGGGCTGGAAACACCATATATTTT | CASSLGWAGAGNTIYF
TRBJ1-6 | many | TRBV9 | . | TGTGCCAGCAGCCCCCATGGTGGCATTAATTCACCCCTCCACTTT | CASSPHGGINSPLHF
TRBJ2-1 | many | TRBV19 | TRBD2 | TGTGCCAGTAGTATGGCTAGCGGGAGCTACAATGAGCAGTTCTTC | CASSMASGSYNEQFF
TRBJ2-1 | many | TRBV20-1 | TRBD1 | TGCAGTGCTACTTCGATACAGGGGAACTCCTACAATGAGCAGTTCTTC | CSATSIQGNSYNEQFF
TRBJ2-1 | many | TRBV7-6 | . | TGTGCCAGCAGCTCTACCTGGCAAACCTACAATGAGCAGTTCTTC | CASSSTWQTYNEQFF
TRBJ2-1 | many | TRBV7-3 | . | TGTGCCAGCAGCTTAAATGGGGGCTCGAGCAATGAGCAGTTCTTC | CASSLNGGSSNEQFF
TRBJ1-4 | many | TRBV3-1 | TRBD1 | TGTGCCAGCAGCCAAGATTATCAGACAGGGCGGGGGCAAAAACTGTTTTTT | CASSQDYQTGRGQKLFF
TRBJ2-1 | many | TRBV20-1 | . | TGCAGTGCACCCTCCATTCCCAGCTCCTACAATGAGCAGTTCTTC | CSAPSIPSSYNEQFF
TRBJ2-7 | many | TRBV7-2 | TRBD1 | TGTGCCAGCAGCCGAGACGGACAGGGATACGCGCAGTACTTC | CASSRDGQGYAQYF
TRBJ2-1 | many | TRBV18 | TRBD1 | TGTGCCAGCTCGCCTCCGGGACAGAGCTCCTACAATGAGCAGTTCTTC | CASSPPGQSSYNEQFF
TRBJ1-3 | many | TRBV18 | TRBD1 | TGTGCCAGCTCACCCCCGGGACAGGGGGTTGGAAACACCATATATTTT | CASSPPGQGVGNTIYF
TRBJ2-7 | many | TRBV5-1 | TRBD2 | TGCGCCAGCAGCGAACCCTCTAGCGGGTCCTACGAGCAGTACTTC | CASSEPSSGSYEQYF
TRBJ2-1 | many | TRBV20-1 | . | TGCAGTGCGGTACTAGGATACAATGAGCAGTTCTTC | CSAVLGYNEQFF
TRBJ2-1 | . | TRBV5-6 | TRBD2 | TGTGCCAGCATCTTAGCGGGAGGGCCCAAGAATGAGCAGTTCTTC | CASILAGGPKNEQFF